Reported below is one T cell receptor beta chain. Uncontrolled infection, other autoimmune disease, pregnancy or lactation disqualified patients from enrolment. CDR1 and CDR2 from the germline V gene are MNHEY and SMNVEV (reference sequence). The V segment lost 3 bases and the J segment 4 bases; nucleotides outside the gene matches: 3. The length of the CDR3 is 15 residues. The data stem from a study of T cells in Graves' hyperthyroidism and ophthalmopathy. Amplification of TCR beta CDR3 regions used RNA as the template. First-round RT-PCR of the TCR CDR3 relied on the HTBI primer set. TCRdb reanalysed the multiplex PCR reads using MiXCR and keeps one entry per CDR3 protein. The sample lists around 350,000 distinct CDR3 sequences; around 15% were seen once.

The chain uses TRBV27 and TRBJ1-6; 7 bases line up with TRBD1. The receptor's source is a woman aged 60-75 years with Graves' ophthalmopathy. The sequenced sample consisted of blood. CDR3 in amino acids: CASSFGTAYNSPLHF. The CDR3 bases are TGTGCCAGCAGTTTCGGGACAGCTTATAATTCACCCCTCCACTTT.